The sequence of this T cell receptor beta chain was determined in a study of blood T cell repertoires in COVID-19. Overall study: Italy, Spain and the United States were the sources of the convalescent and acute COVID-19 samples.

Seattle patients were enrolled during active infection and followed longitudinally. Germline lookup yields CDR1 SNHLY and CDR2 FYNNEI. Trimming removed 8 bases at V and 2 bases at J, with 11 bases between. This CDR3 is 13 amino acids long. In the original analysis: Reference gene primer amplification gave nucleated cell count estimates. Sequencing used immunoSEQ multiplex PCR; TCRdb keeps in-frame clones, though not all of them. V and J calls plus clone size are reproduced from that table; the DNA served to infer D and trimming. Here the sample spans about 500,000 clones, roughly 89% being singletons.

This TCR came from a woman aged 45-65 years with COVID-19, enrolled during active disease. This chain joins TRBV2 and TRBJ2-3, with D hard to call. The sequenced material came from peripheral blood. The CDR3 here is CASPAEDTDTQYF. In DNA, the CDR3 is TGTGCCAGCCCGGCGGAAGACACAGATACGCAGTATTTT.